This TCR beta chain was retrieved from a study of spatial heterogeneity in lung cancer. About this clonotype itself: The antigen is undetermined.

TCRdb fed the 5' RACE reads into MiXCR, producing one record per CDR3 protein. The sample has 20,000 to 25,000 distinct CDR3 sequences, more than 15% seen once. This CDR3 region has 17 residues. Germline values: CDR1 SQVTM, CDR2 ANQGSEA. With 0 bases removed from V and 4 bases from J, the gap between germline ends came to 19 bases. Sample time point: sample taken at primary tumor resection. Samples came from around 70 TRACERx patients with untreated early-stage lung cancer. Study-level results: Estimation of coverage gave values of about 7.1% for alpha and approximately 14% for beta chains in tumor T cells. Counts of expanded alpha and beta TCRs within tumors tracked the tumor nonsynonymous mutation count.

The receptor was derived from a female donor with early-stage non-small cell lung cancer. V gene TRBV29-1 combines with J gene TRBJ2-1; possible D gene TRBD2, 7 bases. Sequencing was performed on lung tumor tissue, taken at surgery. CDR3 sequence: CSVEDRGRGSEYNEQFF. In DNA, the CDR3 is TGCAGCGTTGAAGATAGGGGGAGGGGGTCGGAATACAATGAGCAGTTCTTC.